This T cell receptor beta chain was found in a study of blood T cell repertoires in COVID-19. For the study at large: T cells, B-cell-depleted T cells, or PBMCs supplied cDNA or gDNA.

Looked up from germline, CDR1 is MNHEY and CDR2 is SMNVEV (reference sequence). The junction had 15 bases not matched to a gene; V was cut back by 1 base and J by 9 bases. The CDR3 contains 18 residues. Self-reported history from a screening survey and questionnaire set each donor's cohort. In the original workflow: Estimation of nucleated cell counts relied on the amplification of reference gene primers. The method was immunoSEQ multiplex PCR; TCRdb's version includes in-frame clones alone and lacks a portion of them. D and trimming come from the DNA, and the V and J calls and clone size come from that table. Of about 250,000 clones in the sample, 85% to 90% were seen once.

Input material: PBMCs or T cells enriched from blood (not recorded which). The sequence was collected from a man between 18 and 35 years old who had recovered from COVID-19. The chain recombines TRBV27 with TRBJ2-1; 10 bases map to TRBD2. DNA of the CDR3: TGTGCCAGCAGTTTATGGTCTAGCGGGAGTTATTTTACTCCTGAGCAGTTCTTC. It translates to CASSLWSSGSYFTPEQFF.